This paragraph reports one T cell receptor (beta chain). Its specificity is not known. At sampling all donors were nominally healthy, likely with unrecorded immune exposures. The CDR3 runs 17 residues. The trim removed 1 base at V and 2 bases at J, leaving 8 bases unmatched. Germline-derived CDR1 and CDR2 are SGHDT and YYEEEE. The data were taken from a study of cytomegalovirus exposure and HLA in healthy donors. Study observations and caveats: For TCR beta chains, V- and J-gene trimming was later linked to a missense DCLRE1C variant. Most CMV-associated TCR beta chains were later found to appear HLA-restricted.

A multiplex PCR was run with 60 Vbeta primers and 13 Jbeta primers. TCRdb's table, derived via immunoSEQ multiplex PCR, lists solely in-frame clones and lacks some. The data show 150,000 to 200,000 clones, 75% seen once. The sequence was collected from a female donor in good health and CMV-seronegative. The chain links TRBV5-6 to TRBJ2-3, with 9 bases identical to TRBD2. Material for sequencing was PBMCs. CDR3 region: CASSLRRLAEITDTQYF. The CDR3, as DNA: TGTGCCAGCAGCTTGAGGAGACTAGCGGAAATCACAGATACGCAGTATTTT.